This entry is about one T cell receptor (beta chain). The antigen remains unidentified. Pooling was applied to second doses at about 4 or about 12 weeks. The ends lost 4 bases at V and 4 bases at J; junction bases unmatched: 6. Germline V gene lookup returns CDR1 LGHDT and CDR2 YNNKEL (reference sequence). This CDR3 spans 16 amino acids. This specimen comes from a study of T cell responses to AZD1222 COVID-19 vaccine. Study findings and constraints: Within unmutated variant regions lay the reported targets of nearly half of spike-specific TCRs. Vaccination with two AZD1222 doses was followed by a rise in Spike-specific TCR breadth and depth.

Some clones are missing from TCRdb's copy, which holds only in-frame ones; the method was immunoSEQ multiplex PCR. This table has roughly 200,000 clones, more than 85% appearing once. The sequences come from peripheral blood, collected 28 days after the second AZD1222 dose. The rearrangement joins TRBV3-1 (or the pseudogene TRBV3-2) to TRBJ2-3; 12 positions match TRBD1. The receptor comes from an adult who received the AZD1222 COVID-19 vaccine. The CDR3 loop reads CASSPWGQGAADTQYF. DNA of the CDR3: TGTGCCAGCAGCCCCTGGGGACAGGGGGCGGCAGATACGCAGTATTTT.